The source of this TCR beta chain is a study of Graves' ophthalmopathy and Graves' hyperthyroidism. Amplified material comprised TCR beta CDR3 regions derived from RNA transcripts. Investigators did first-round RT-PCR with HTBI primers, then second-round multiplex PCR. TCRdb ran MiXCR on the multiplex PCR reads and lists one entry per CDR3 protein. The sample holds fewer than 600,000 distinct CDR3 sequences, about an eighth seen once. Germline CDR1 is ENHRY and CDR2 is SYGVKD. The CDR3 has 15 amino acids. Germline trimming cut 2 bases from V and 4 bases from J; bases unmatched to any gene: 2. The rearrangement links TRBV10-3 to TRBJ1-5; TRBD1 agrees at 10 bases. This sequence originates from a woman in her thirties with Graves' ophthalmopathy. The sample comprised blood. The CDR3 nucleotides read TGTGCCATCAGTGAGGGGGGACAGGGGAATCAGCCCCAGCATTTT. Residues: CAISEGGQGNQPQHF.